This record covers a single T cell receptor (beta chain). No antigen is known for it. Germline V gene data show CDR1 as SGHRS and CDR2 as YFSETQ. V shed 0 bases, J shed 2 bases, and the junction held 5 bases outside the gene matches. The CDR3 is 15 amino acids. This entry is derived from a study of cytomegalovirus exposure and HLA in healthy donors. Study observations and caveats: Previous analysis showed most TCR beta V segments were productive about 87% or about 30% of the time. Analyzed later, most CMV-associated TCR beta chains appeared HLA-restricted.

Use of 60 Vbeta and 13 Jbeta primers characterized the PCR. Libraries were prepared by immunoSEQ multiplex PCR; TCRdb keeps only in-frame clonotypes and omits some of them. The sample shows roughly 150,000 clones, more than 80% of them seen only once. V is TRBV5-1 and J is TRBJ2-7; 7 bases align to TRBD1. Sequenced: PBMCs. This clonotype originated in a male donor in good health and CMV-seronegative. The CDR3 reads CASSLETGFTYEQYF. The CDR3 bases are TGCGCCAGCAGCTTGGAGACAGGGTTTACCTACGAGCAGTACTTC.